The clone carrying this T cell receptor beta chain was seen a handful of times. 0.5 to 1 ug RNA was reverse transcribed with random hexamers. immunoSEQ multiplex PCR amplified TCR beta CDR3 across 54 Vbeta, 13 Jbeta. MiXCR was run by TCRdb on the immunoSEQ multiplex PCR reads, yielding one entry per CDR3 protein. The profile shows about 290,000 distinct CDR3 sequences, almost 85% of them singletons. This entry belongs to a study of CD8 T cells in Susac syndrome. The patients who served as multiple sclerosis controls were treatment-naive and had stable or active relapsing-remitting disease that fulfilled the revised McDonald criteria. This TCR derives from a human donor with multiple sclerosis. The material sequenced was CD8+ T cells from PBMCs.

CDR3 in DNA: TGCGCCAGCAGCCGCGGACTGAGCTCTGGAAACACCATATATTTT. Amino acids: CASSRGLSSGNTIYF. The chain links TRBV4-1 to TRBJ1-3; D uncertain. Germline assignment: CDR1 MGHRA and CDR2 YSYEKL. This CDR3 comprises 15 residues. Trimming removed 4 bases at V and 0 bases at J, with 10 bases between.